Each of the 22 T cell receptor beta chains below was sequenced from the same sample in a study of T cell responses to AZD1222 COVID-19 vaccine. The data were produced by immunoSEQ multiplex PCR, yet TCRdb's version contains in-frame clones alone and is incomplete. This table has 95,000 to 100,000 clones, 85% to 90% appearing once. This material consisted of peripheral blood, taken on day 0 of AZD1222 vaccination. All receptors derive from an adult in good health.

The gene calls are TRBV30 and TRBJ1-4, with 9 bases lining up with TRBD1. The CDR3 has 15 residues. V lost 5 bases and J lost 4; bases outside the gene matches: 8. Germline CDR1 is GTSNPN and CDR2 is SVGIG (reference sequence). CDR3 coding DNA: TGTGCCTGGTCGGGACAGGGAGGTTTTAATGAAAAACTGTTTTTT. Translated: CAWSGQGGFNEKLFF. The full variable domain, completed using reference TRBV30 and TRBJ1-4, is SQTIHQWPATLVQPVGSPLSLECTVEGTSNPNLYWYRQAAGRGLQLLFYSVGIGQISSEVPQNLSASRPQDRQFILSSKKLLLSDSGFYLCAWSGQGGFNEKLFFGSGTQLSVL.

The rearrangement uses TRBV6-6 and TRBJ1-4; TRBD1 matches 10 bases. Germline V CDR1 and CDR2: MNHNY, SVGAGI (reference sequence). With 6 bases clipped from V and 8 bases from J, the junction kept 6 bases outside the gene matches. CDR3 length: 14 amino acids. DNA for the CDR3: TGTGCCAGCAGCCGACAGGGGGCGATGGAAAAACTGTTTTTT. It codes for CASSRQGAMEKLFF.

This clone has more than one count but fewer than ten. The chain employs TRBV24-1 and TRBJ2-1; D is possibly TRBD1 or TRBD2 (5 bases each). Trimming took off 4 bases at V and 10 bases at J, with 10 bases between the two ends. This CDR3 contains 12 residues. Germline lookup yields CDR1 KGHDR and CDR2 SFDVKD. The CDR3 sequence is CATSEWGNEQFF. The CDR3, as DNA: TGTGCCACCAGTGAGTGGGGGAACGAGCAGTTCTTC.

The V gene is TRBV24-1, the J gene TRBJ2-7; 7 nucleotides match TRBD1. From germline, CDR1 is KGHDR and CDR2 SFDVKD. The CDR3 is 15 residues long. Trimming removed 6 bases from V and 2 bases from J; junction bases left unmatched: 9. CDR3 protein: CATSSGQMVAYEQYF. CDR3 DNA: TGTGCCACCAGTTCGGGACAGATGGTTGCCTACGAGCAGTACTTC.

V is TRBV12-3 or TRBV12-4 and J is TRBJ2-3; no definite D call. V shed 5 bases and J shed 6 bases, with 12 bases lying between them. The CDR3 consists of 13 residues. In DNA, the CDR3 is TGTGCCAGCAGTAGAGCAAGCAGGGATACGCAGTATTTT. Amino acid sequence: CASSRASRDTQYF.

This sequence joins TRBV18 and TRBJ1-5; tentatively, D is TRBD1 (5 bases). Germline V gene lookup returns CDR1 KGHSH and CDR2 LQKENI. V lost 6 bases and J 5 bases, leaving 8 bases between the germline ends. The CDR3 is 12 amino acids. CDR3 nucleotides: TGTGCCAGCTCTCCGACAGATCAGCCCCAGCATTTT. Protein product: CASSPTDQPQHF. Combining the CDR3 with reference TRBV18 and TRBJ1-5 gives the whole variable domain NAGVMQNPRHLVRRRGQEARLRCSPMKGHSHVYWYRQLPEEGLKFMVYLQKENIIDESGMPKERFSAEFPKEGPSILRIQQVVRGDSAAYFCASSPTDQPQHFGDGTRLSIL.

The CDR3 reads CASSQDRGLGNQPQHF. DNA for the CDR3: TGTGCCAGCAGCCAAGACCGGGGTTTGGGCAATCAGCCCCAGCATTTT. V is TRBV4-2 and J is TRBJ1-5, with unresolved D. CDR1 is LGHNA and CDR2 is YNFKEQ in the germline V gene. This CDR3 is 16 amino acids long. The V end lost 0 bases, the J end lost 2 bases, and 11 bases lay between the germline ends.

This chain links TRBV19 with TRBJ2-3; D is unclear. The CDR3 runs 13 residues. CDR1 is LNHDA and CDR2 is SQIVND in the germline V gene (reference sequence). V shed 0 bases and J shed 2 bases, with 3 bases lying between them. The CDR3 DNA sequence: TGTGCCAGTAGTATAGATCCCACAGATACGCAGTATTTT. It is translated as CASSIDPTDTQYF.

This chain connects TRBV7-8 to TRBJ2-7, with 12 bases matching TRBD1. Trimming at V came to 1 base and at J to 12 bases, leaving 1 base not matched to a gene. Germline-derived CDR1 and CDR2 are SGHVS and FQNEAQ. The length of the CDR3 is 12 residues. In DNA, the CDR3 is TGTGCCAGCAGCTTAGGGGGACAGGGGGCGTACTTC. This codes for CASSLGGQGAYF.

This clone was observed a few times. The gene calls are TRBV4-1 and TRBJ2-1, with 7 bases fitting TRBD1. The CDR3 has 16 amino acids. Unmatched junction bases numbered 7, after V lost 0 bases and J lost 5 bases. Per the germline V gene, CDR1 is MGHRA and CDR2 is YSYEKL. This chain's CDR3 is CASSQEKNRGDNEQFF. The CDR3 nucleotides read TGCGCCAGCAGCCAAGAAAAGAACAGGGGTGACAATGAGCAGTTCTTC.

This rearrangement joins TRBV27 to TRBJ2-7; possibly TRBD2 for D (5 bases). This CDR3 spans 13 amino acids. The V end lost 3 bases, the J end lost 2 bases, and 8 bases lay between the germline ends. CDR1 and CDR2 from the germline V gene are MNHEY and SMNVEV (reference sequence). CDR3 nucleotides: TGTGCCAGCAGTTTTAGCGAAACCTACGAGCAGTACTTC. This translates into CASSFSETYEQYF.

DNA of the CDR3: TGTGCCAGCGCTAATAACACCGGGGAGCTGTTTTTT. Residues: CASANNTGELFF. The rearrangement uses TRBV28 and TRBJ2-2; D unclear. In germline, CDR1 is MDHEN, CDR2 SYDVKM. This CDR3 has 12 residues. V was shortened by 8 bases and J by 2 bases, with 6 bases between the two germline ends.

This chain links TRBV4-3 with TRBJ2-7, with D tentatively TRBD1 (5 bases). V was shortened by 0 bases and J by 2 bases, with 11 bases between the two germline ends. The CDR3 contains 15 residues. Per germline, CDR1 LGHNA and CDR2 YSLEER. DNA for the CDR3: TGCGCCAGCAGCCAAGAATGGGGCACCACCTACGAGCAGTACTTC. Residues: CASSQEWGTTYEQYF.

This clone was picked up a small number of times. The J gene is TRBJ2-1, the V gene TRBV30, with TRBD2 matching 11 bases. CDR3 size: 12 residues. Germline CDR1 GTSNPN, CDR2 SVGIG (reference sequence). Trimming cost V 3 bases and J 11 bases; bases outside gene matches: 3. The CDR3 DNA is TGTGCCTGGAGGATAGCGGGAGGGAAGCAGTTCTTC. Translated, it gives CAWRIAGGKQFF.

The chain's CDR3 is CASVGTSGINERQFF. CDR3 DNA: TGTGCCAGCGTCGGGACTAGCGGTATTAATGAGCGGCAGTTCTTC. The chain is built from TRBV2 and TRBJ2-1; 11 bases map to TRBD2. There are 15 residues in the CDR3. V lost 8 bases and J lost 12; bases outside the gene matches: 15. In germline, CDR1 is SNHLY, CDR2 FYNNEI.

V and J are TRBV5-3 and TRBJ2-7; D perhaps matches TRBD2 (6 bases). TRBV5-3 is noted as an ORF with a role that remains uncertain. Trimming cost V 0 bases and J 6 bases, with 13 bases left between them. The CDR3 length is 14 residues. DNA of the CDR3: TGTGCCAGAAGCTTGGAGGGAGGACACATCGAGCAGTACTTC. It specifies CARSLEGGHIEQYF.

The genes are TRBV7-9 and TRBJ2-5, with 10 nucleotides matching TRBD1. The CDR3 is 16 amino acids. Germline lookup yields CDR1 SEHNR and CDR2 FQNEAQ (reference sequence). V was pared by 6 bases and J by 4 bases, with 11 bases of the junction left unmatched. This CDR3 is CASSNRGTGVRETQYF. The DNA for the CDR3 is TGTGCCAGCAGTAACCGTGGGACAGGGGTCCGAGAGACCCAGTACTTC.

The CDR3 loop is CAWSVKGEGTYEQYF. CDR3 sequence (DNA): TGTGCCTGGAGTGTAAAGGGGGAGGGAACCTACGAGCAGTACTTC. This chain connects TRBV30 to TRBJ2-7, with D possibly TRBD2 on 7 matching bases. The germline gives CDR1 GTSNPN, CDR2 SVGIG (reference sequence). V dropped 0 bases and J dropped 2 bases, with 14 bases sitting between them. CDR3 size: 15 residues. The full variable domain, completed using reference TRBV30 and TRBJ2-7, is SQTIHQWPATLVQPVGSPLSLECTVEGTSNPNLYWYRQAAGRGLQLLFYSVGIGQISSEVPQNLSASRPQDRQFILSSKKLLLSDSGFYLCAWSVKGEGTYEQYFGPGTRLTVT.

This chain connects TRBV10-3 to TRBJ1-2, with 10 bases that match TRBD1. V was clipped by 10 bases and J by 8 bases; unmatched bases: 10. Per the germline V gene, CDR1 is ENHRY and CDR2 is SYGVKD. The CDR3 is 13 amino acids. In DNA, the CDR3 is TGTGCCACAGGGTTGGGACAGGGGCGAGGCTACACCTTC. As protein: CATGLGQGRGYTF.

The CDR3 sequence is CASSSRQVRGEQYF. Here the CDR3 DNA reads TGTGCCAGCAGTTCCCGACAGGTCCGAGGCGAGCAGTACTTC. The chain has TRBV6-5 and TRBJ2-7; maybe TRBD1 (6 bases). The CDR3 is 14 residues long. Germline V lookup: CDR1 MNHEY, CDR2 SVGAGI. Trimming removed 4 bases at V and 6 bases at J, with 16 bases between.

V gene TRBV9 combines with J gene TRBJ2-1; D is ambiguous. The CDR3 covers 12 residues. V was pared by 4 bases and J by 8 bases, with 10 bases between. The germline gives CDR1 SGDLS, CDR2 YYNGEE. The CDR3 region has the DNA TGTGCCAGCAGCTTCAGTAGCCATGAGCAGTTCTTC. Amino acids: CASSFSSHEQFF.

This sequence joins TRBV4-3 and TRBJ2-2; maybe TRBD1 (5 bases). CDR3 length: 16 residues. Between the trimmed V and J ends, which lost 0 bases and 1 base, there was a span of 9 bases. In germline, CDR1 is LGHNA, CDR2 YSLEER. The DNA for the CDR3 is TGCGCCAGCAGCCAAGATCAGGGTCGGAACACCGGGGAGCTGTTTTTT. Amino acid sequence: CASSQDQGRNTGELFF.